Sequencing of this T cell receptor (beta chain) was carried out in a study of Tregs in tolerant kidney transplant recipients. Libraries were prepared by immunoSEQ multiplex PCR; TCRdb keeps only in-frame clonotypes and omits some of them. Of roughly 70,000 clones listed, 87% were seen once; the top ten hold 3.5% to 4.5%. The length of the CDR3 is 17 residues. V lost 3 bases and J lost 10, with 25 bases in between. Germline V CDR1 and CDR2: LGHNA, YNFKEQ. Recipients received nonmyeloablative bone marrow transplants from related graft donors, with transient mixed chimerism. Thawed PBMCs were FACS-sorted into unstimulated CD4+CD25+CD127- regulatory T cells, CD4+CD25- non-regulatory cells, CD4 and CD8 cells.

This rearrangement joins TRBV4-2 to TRBJ2-1; TRBD2 is a possible D gene (6 bases). Sequences were derived from CD4+ T cells from blood (PBMCs), sampled 6 months after the transplant. The source is a human patient who received a combined kidney and bone marrow transplant. Some T cells may be supplied by the graft donor. Here the CDR3 reads CASSHYPEPGLYGEQFF. DNA for the CDR3: TGTGCCAGCAGCCATTACCCGGAACCGGGACTTTATGGCGAGCAGTTCTTC.